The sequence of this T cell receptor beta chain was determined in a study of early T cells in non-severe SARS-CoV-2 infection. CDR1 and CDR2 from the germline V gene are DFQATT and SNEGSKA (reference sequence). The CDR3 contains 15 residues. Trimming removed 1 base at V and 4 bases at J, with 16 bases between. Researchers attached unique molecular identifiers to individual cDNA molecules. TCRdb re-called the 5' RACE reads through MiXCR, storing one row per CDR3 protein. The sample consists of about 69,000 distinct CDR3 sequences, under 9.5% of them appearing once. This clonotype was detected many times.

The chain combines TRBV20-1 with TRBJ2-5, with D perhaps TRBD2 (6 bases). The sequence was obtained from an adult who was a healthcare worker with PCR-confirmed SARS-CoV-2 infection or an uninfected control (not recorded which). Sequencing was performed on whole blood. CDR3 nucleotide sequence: TGCAGTGCTAGAGGCTACCAGGGACTCCGAGAGACCCAGTACTTC. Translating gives CSARGYQGLRETQYF.